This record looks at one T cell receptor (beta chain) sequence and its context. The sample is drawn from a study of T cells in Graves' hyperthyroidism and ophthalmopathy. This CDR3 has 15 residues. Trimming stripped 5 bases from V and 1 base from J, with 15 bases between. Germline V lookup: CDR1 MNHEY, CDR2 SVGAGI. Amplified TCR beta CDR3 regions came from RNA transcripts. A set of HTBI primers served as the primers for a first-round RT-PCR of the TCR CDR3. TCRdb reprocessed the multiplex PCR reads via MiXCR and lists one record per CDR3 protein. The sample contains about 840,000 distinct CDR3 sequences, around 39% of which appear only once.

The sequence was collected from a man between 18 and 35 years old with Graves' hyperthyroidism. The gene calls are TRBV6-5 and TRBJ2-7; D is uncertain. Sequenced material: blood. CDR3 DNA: TGTGCCAGCAGTGAAAACGCCGGTGGTTCCTACGAGCAGTACTTC. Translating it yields CASSENAGGSYEQYF.